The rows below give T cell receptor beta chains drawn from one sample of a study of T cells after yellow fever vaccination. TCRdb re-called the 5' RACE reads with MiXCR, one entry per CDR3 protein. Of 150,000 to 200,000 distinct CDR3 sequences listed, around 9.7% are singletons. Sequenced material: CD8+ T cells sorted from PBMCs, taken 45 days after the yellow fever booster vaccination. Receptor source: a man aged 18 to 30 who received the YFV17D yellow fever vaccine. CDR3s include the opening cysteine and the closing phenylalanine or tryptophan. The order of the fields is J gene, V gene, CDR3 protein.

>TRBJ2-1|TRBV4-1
CASSQVRREQFF
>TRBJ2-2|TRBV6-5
CASSGRTEGTGELFF
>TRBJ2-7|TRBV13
CASSAGLAGGLEQYF
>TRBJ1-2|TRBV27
CASSLAGPYGYTF
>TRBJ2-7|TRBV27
CASSFRSSSYEQYF
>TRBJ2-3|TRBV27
CASSFSGRLLSTDTQYF
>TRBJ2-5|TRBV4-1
CASSQELAGGETQYF
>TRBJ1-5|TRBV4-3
CASSQDYLGVGQPQHF
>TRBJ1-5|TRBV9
CASSVMRRQTVMSDNQPQHF
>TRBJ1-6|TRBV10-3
CAITDGRWNSPLHF
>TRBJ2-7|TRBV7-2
CASSADREFPREQYF
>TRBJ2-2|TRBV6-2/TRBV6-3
CASNRQGYTGELFF
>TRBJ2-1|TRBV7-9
CASSNWGASSYNEQFF
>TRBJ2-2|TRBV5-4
CASGYGVPNTGELFF
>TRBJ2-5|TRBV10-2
CASSELRTQYF
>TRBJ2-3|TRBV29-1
CSVGGTSTSNTQYF
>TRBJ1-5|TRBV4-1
CASSSEQGAINQPQHF
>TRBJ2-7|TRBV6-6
CASSYSGTGGQFSEQYF
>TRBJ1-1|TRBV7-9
CASSEGPDAFF
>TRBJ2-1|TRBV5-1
CASSLGAANPYNEQFF
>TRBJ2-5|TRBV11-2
CASSPGQGTETQYF
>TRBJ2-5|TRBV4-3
CASSQLECQETQYF
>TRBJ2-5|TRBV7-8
CASSTGGRETQYF
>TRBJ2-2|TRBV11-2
CASSLLDVYSTSGELFF
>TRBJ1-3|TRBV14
CASSQHRGRGNTIYF
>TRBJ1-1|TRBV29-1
CSVGTGGTEAFF
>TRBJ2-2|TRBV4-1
CASSQRGGRIGELFF
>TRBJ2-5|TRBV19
CASSIVEGRETQYF
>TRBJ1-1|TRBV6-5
CASTMGGLTEAFF
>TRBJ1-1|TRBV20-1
CSARGTLNTEAFF
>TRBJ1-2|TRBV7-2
CASSLNLWTGSGYTF
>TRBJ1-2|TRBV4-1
CASSQGTVAAYGYTF
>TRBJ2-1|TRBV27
CASGTGLWQFF
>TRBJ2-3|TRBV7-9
CASSFEGADTQYF
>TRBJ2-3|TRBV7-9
CASSFTRLAGSTDTQYF
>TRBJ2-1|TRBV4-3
CASSEGTSSYNEQFF
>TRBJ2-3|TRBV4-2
CASSPSGTAGERTDTQYF